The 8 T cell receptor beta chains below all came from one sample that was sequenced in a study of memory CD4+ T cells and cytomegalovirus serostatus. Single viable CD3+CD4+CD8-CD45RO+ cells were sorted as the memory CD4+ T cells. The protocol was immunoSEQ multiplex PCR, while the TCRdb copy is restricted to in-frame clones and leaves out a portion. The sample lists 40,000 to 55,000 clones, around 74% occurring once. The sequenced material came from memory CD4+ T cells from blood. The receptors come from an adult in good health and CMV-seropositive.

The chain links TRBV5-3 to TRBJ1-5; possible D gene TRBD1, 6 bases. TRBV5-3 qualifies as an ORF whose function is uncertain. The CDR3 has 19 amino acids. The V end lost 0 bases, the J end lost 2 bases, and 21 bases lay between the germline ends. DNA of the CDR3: TGTGCCAGAAGCTTGGATCGGGCAGGGAGGGACACGTGCAATCAGCCCCAGCATTTT. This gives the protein CARSLDRAGRDTCNQPQHF.

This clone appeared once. CDR3 amino acids: CASSPGDSQTGETQYF. In nucleotides, the CDR3 is TGCGCCAGCAGCCCGGGAGACAGTCAAACGGGGGAGACCCAGTACTTC. The chain carries TRBV5-1 and TRBJ2-5, with a possible D match to TRBD2 (6 bases). The CDR3 sequence is 16 residues long. Trimming left V 4 bases short and J 5 bases short, with 21 bases between. CDR1 is SGHRS and CDR2 is YFSETQ in the germline V gene.

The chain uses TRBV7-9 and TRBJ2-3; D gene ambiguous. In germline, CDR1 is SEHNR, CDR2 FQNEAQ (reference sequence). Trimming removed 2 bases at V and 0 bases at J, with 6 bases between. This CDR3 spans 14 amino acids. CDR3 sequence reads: CASSLRPSTDTQYF. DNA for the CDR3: TGTGCCAGCAGCTTAAGGCCCAGCACAGATACGCAGTATTTT.

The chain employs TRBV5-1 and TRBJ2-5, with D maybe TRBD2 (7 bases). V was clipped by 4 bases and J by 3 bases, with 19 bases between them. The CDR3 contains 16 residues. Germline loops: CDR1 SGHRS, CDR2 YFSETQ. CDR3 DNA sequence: TGCGCCAGCAGCCCGTCGGGGGGCCCGCCGGAAGAGACCCAGTACTTC. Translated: CASSPSGGPPEETQYF.

The CDR3 here is CASSFVSASGPDTQYF. The CDR3, as DNA: TGTGCCAGCAGCTTTGTATCTGCTAGCGGCCCAGATACGCAGTATTTT. The V gene is TRBV5-4, the J gene TRBJ2-3, with 7 nucleotides matching TRBD2. Germline lookup yields CDR1 SGHNT and CDR2 YYREEE (reference sequence). Trimming cost V 2 bases and J 4 bases; bases outside gene matches: 10. CDR3 length equals 16 residues.

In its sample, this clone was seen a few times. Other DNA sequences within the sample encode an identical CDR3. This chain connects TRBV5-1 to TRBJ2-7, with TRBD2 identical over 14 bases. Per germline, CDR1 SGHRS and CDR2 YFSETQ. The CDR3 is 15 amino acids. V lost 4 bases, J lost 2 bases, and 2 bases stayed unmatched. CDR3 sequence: CASSLTSGGAYEQYF. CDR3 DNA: TGCGCCAGCAGCCTGACTAGCGGGGGGGCCTACGAGCAGTACTTC.

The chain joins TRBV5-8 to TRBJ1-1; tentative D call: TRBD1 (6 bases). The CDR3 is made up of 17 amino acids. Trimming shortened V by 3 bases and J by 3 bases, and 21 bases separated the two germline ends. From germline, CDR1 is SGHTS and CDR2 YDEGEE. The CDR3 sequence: CASSWDTGTGGDTEAFF. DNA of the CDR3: TGTGCCAGCAGCTGGGATACAGGGACTGGGGGGGACACTGAAGCTTTCTTT. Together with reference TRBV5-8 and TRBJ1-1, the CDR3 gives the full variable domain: EAGVTQSPTHLIKTRGQQATLRCSPISGHTSVYWYQQALGLGLQFLLWYDEGEERNRGNFPPRFSGRQFPNYSSELNVNALELEDSALYLCASSWDTGTGGDTEAFFGQGTRLTVV.

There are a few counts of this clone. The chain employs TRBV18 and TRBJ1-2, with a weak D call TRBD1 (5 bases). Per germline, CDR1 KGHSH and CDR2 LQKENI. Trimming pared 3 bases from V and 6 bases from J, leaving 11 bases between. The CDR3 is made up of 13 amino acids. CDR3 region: CASSPRQMDGYTF. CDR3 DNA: TGTGCCAGCTCACCGAGACAGATGGATGGCTACACCTTC.